This TCR beta chain was profiled in a study of cytomegalovirus exposure and HLA in healthy donors. Study results and caveats: While the bulk of TCR sequences proved rare, some public TCRs turned up in many donors. TCR beta chain V- and J-gene trimming was linked, in a later analysis, to a missense variant in DCLRE1C.

As concerns this clone: Its antigen is unidentified. At one end the junction does not follow the germline gene, possibly because of a read error. This sample also contains other DNA sequences that code for the same CDR3.

This PCR relied on a set of 60 Vbeta primers and 13 Jbeta primers. Assay: immunoSEQ multiplex PCR; the TCRdb copy retains only in-frame clones and omits some. This table has 140,000 to 150,000 clones, roughly 85% appearing once. This sequence originates from a woman younger than 45 in good health and CMV-seronegative. Sample: PBMCs.

Here the CDR3 reads CASSRTGSNEKLFF. CDR3 DNA sequence: TGCGCCAGCAGCCGGACAGGGAGTAATGAAAAACTGTTTTTT. The chain joins TRBV6-1 to TRBJ1-4; 8 nucleotides align to TRBD1. The CDR3 has 14 residues. The germline V gene has CDR1 MNHNS and CDR2 SASEGT.